These 2 T cell receptor beta chains share one sample of origin, sequenced in a study of T cell repertoires in cytomegalovirus infection. TCRdb re-analysed the reads in MiXCR, keeping a single row per CDR3 protein. This sample has 350,000 to 500,000 distinct CDR3 sequences, with 25% to 40% found just once. The source material was PBMCs. These receptors came from a human donor in good health (CMV status not recorded). Some clones in this sample may be carry-over from other donors' samples.

This clonotype was seen a handful of times. The chain links TRBV25-1 to TRBJ1-4; TRBD1 agrees at 8 bases. With 4 bases clipped from V and 3 bases from J, the junction kept 4 bases outside the gene matches. Germline CDR1 is MGHDK and CDR2 is SYGVNS. This CDR3 contains 15 residues. CDR3 amino acids: CASSADRGANEKLFF. As DNA, the CDR3 is TGTGCCAGCAGTGCCGACAGGGGAGCTAATGAAAAACTGTTTTTT.

This chain joins TRBV5-1 and TRBJ2-3; no reliable D call. The germline CDR1 and CDR2 sequences are SGHRS and YFSETQ. CDR3 length: 14 amino acids. Deletions cut 0 bases from V and 6 bases from J, with 11 bases between. CDR3 sequence reads: CASSLETPRDTQYF. The CDR3, as DNA: TGCGCCAGCAGCTTGGAGACGCCGCGGGATACGCAGTATTTT.